Sequencing of this TCR beta chain was carried out in a study of T-cell reconstitution after alpha-beta-depleted transplantation in children. Trimming took off 4 bases at V and 3 bases at J, with 10 bases between the two ends. The CDR3 runs 12 residues. The germline V gene has CDR1 DFQATT and CDR2 SNEGSKA (reference sequence). Preparation of the TCRbeta library involved a method that used unique molecular identifiers. TCRdb reanalysed the PCR reads using MiXCR and keeps one entry per CDR3 protein. The profile covers 350,000 to 400,000 distinct CDR3 sequences, with roughly 22% appearing a single time and 3.5% to 4% taken by the ten largest.

J is TRBJ2-7 and V is TRBV20-1; weak D call: TRBD1 (6 bases). Specimen: PBMCs from the stem cell graft donor, collected from the stem cell graft. This sequence was found in a human donor who donated a stem cell graft to a child with acute myeloid leukemia. This chain's CDR3 is CSAITQGYEQYF. In nucleotides, the CDR3 is TGCAGTGCTATCACACAGGGCTACGAGCAGTACTTC.